Each of the 4 T cell receptor beta chains below was sequenced from the same sample in a study of STAT5B mutations in CD4+ large granular lymphocyte leukemia. Profiling relied on immunoSEQ multiplex PCR, and the TCRdb table lists in-frame clones only, not all of them. The sample lists 25,000 to 30,000 clones, 70% to 75% occurring once. The sequenced material came from CD4+ T cells from blood buffy coats. The receptors originated from a human donor in good health.

The chain is built from TRBV4-2 and TRBJ2-1; 10 nucleotides match TRBD2. The CDR3 length is 15 residues. Trimming cost V 4 bases and J 4 bases; bases outside gene matches: 4. Germline CDR1 is LGHNA and CDR2 is YNFKEQ. As DNA, the CDR3 is TGTGCCAGCAGCCCGAGGACTAGCGGTTACAATGAGCAGTTCTTC. It is translated as CASSPRTSGYNEQFF.

The chain employs TRBV9 and TRBJ2-1; 11 positions match TRBD2. Unmatched junction bases numbered 6, after V lost 0 bases and J lost 10 bases. The germline V gene has CDR1 SGDLS and CDR2 YYNGEE. This CDR3 spans 15 amino acids. CDR3 bases: TGTGCCAGCAGCGTAGACAGGTTAGCGGGAGGGGAGCAGTTCTTC. Translated: CASSVDRLAGGEQFF.

The gene calls are TRBV18 and TRBJ2-2; D unclear. CDR1 KGHSH and CDR2 LQKENI come from the germline V gene. This CDR3 is built from 13 residues. The germline V and J ends were trimmed by 4 bases and 2 bases, with 5 bases remaining between them. The CDR3 region has the DNA TGTGCCAGCTCACTAAAAAACACCGGGGAGCTGTTTTTT. This encodes CASSLKNTGELFF.

V and J are TRBV5-1 and TRBJ2-7; a weak D match, TRBD2 (6 bases). The CDR3 length is 12 residues. Between the trimmed V and J ends, which lost 0 bases and 6 bases, there was a span of 7 bases. Germline V gives CDR1 SGHRS, CDR2 YFSETQ. The CDR3 DNA sequence: TGCGCCAGCAGCTTGGGACTAGGCGAGCAGTACTTC. Its translation is CASSLGLGEQYF. The full variable domain, completed using reference TRBV5-1 and TRBJ2-7, is KAGVTQTPRYLIKTRGQQVTLSCSPISGHRSVSWYQQTPGQGLQFLFEYFSETQRNKGNFPGRFSGRQFSNSRSEMNVSTLELGDSALYLCASSLGLGEQYFGPGTRLTVT.